This record covers a single T cell receptor (beta chain). The antigen it binds to is not known. Base qualities were left out, and no much larger clone turns up one base away. These data are taken from a study of Graves' ophthalmopathy and Graves' hyperthyroidism listed by TCRdb under 2018. As for the study more broadly: Peripheral blood samples were taken at the time of initial diagnosis, before any treatment was given. The study used TCR beta repertoire signatures to distinguish Graves' ophthalmopathy from Graves' hyperthyroidism and to predict progression to ophthalmopathy. In total, approximately 130 blood samples were TCR-sequenced: approximately 42 ophthalmopathy, roughly 80 hyperthyroidism and roughly 17 hyperthyroidism-to-ophthalmopathy patients. A discovery set of 100 patients (43 ophthalmopathy, 60 or so stable hyperthyroidism) was enrolled to explore V-J signatures distinguishing ophthalmopathy from hyperthyroidism. An independent validation cohort was composed of around 19 hyperthyroidism patients and around 15 patients who later progressed from hyperthyroidism to ophthalmopathy. In about 6 hyperthyroidism patients, T-cell repertoires of thyroid tissue and blood were compared. Following sampling, methimazole starting at 30 mg daily was administered to hyperthyroidism patients, and high-dose intravenous methylprednisolone was administered to ophthalmopathy patients. The roughly 91 discovery patients were randomly divided into training and test sets at a 7:3 ratio. Broad study findings and their caveats: Ophthalmopathy was separated from stable hyperthyroidism by the 13-signature model with about 89% sensitivity and just under 84% specificity in cross-validation and with 80%/75% in the test set. Among expanded thyroid clonotypes with frequency above 0.001, most also showed up in blood, which suggests that blood repertoires may reflect the thyroid immune response. No statistical method was used to predetermine the sample size, and group allocation was not hidden from the investigators. In validation, the model predicted ophthalmopathy progression with 55% to 71% sensitivity and 72.22% specificity; approximately 12 predicted patients were CT-confirmed with GO in a median of roughly 6.8 months.

As encoded in the germline V gene, CDR1 is SGHRS while CDR2 is YFSETQ. V lost 4 bases and J lost 7 bases, and the count of bases not matched to a germline gene is 12. CDR3 length: 15 amino acids, cysteine to phenylalanine. The only DNA kept is the CDR3, 45 bases in frame from the first base. For repertoire sequencing, TCR beta CDR3 regions were amplified from RNA transcripts. HTBI primers and the Qiagen OneStep RT-PCR kit were used in a first-round RT-PCR, which was followed by a second-round multiplex PCR, size selection and purification. Libraries were sequenced on an Illumina HiSeq2000 using paired-end 100 bp reads. The paper's data handling went like this. Reads were processed with SOAPnuke, discarding reads with adapters, uncalled bases, mean Phred below 15, or no exact constant-primer or identifier match. High-quality paired reads were merged with COPE v1.2.5. Each unique nucleotide sequence was treated as a clonotype, and MiTCR v1.1 was used to align the clonotypes to the IMGT TRB V, D and J references. The analysis was limited to V-J combinations with a frequency above 0.0001, which together covered 99% to 99.2% of repertoires. A TCR clonal expansion and chaos score per V-J combination was defined as the ratio of F50 clonal expansion to chaos observed in the TCRdist matrix. Features were reduced by Welch's t-statistics and random forest to approximately 13 V-J combinations, which fed a naive Bayes classifier. Thyroid-blood repertoire similarity was quantified with the Morisita-Horn index. TCRdb trimmed public reads at Q25 via fastp, called clones via MiXCR and kept in-frame beta chains. For every CDR3 protein sequence, its rows merge into one entry that carries the most common genes and DNA. The V and J calls shown here were made by TCRdb, not taken from the authors' results. For this sample there are about 210,000 distinct CDR3 sequences; 25% to 35% appear just once. Together, the top ten hold about 9.1% of the sample.

Ophthalmopathy patients were characterized by moderately to severely active disease, a Clinical Activity Score of at least 3, a NOSPECS grade of at least 4, and a disease duration under 3 months. Anyone with other autoimmune diseases, uncontrolled infections, pregnancy or lactation was excluded from the study. Diagnosis was based on clinical symptoms, serum thyroxine, TRAb, thyroid ultrasound and orbital computed tomography. Using Ficoll-Paque density gradient centrifugation, PBMCs were isolated from approximately 11 ml of fresh peripheral blood. Total RNA was extracted with Trizol reagent and quality-checked on an Agilent 2100 Bioanalyzer.

This TCR derives from a man aged 50-60 years with Graves' ophthalmopathy. Donor details come from another sample of the same person, matched by shared clones. Specimen: peripheral blood. The rearranged chain carries TRBV5-1 and TRBJ2-5, with TRBD2 matching 8 junction bases. The CDR3 reads as follows: CASSTKAGAPATQYF. Read as DNA, the sequence is TGCGCCAGCAGCACCAAAGCGGGAGCCCCGGCGACCCAGTACTTC.